These 25 T cell receptor beta chains originate from one sample sequenced in a study of long-term antiretroviral therapy in people with HIV. Sequencing relied on immunoSEQ assay v3.0, run at survey level. The data were produced by immunoSEQ multiplex PCR, yet TCRdb's version contains in-frame clones alone and is incomplete. This table has some 19,000 clones, roughly 85% appearing once. The input for sequencing was unsorted PBMCs, taken 4.1 years after starting antiretroviral therapy. These receptors were taken from a woman aged 40 to 50 with HIV.

The chain is built from TRBV5-1 and TRBJ2-3; a weak D match, TRBD2 (5 bases). The CDR3 has 16 residues. Per germline, CDR1 SGHRS and CDR2 YFSETQ. The V and J ends lost 0 bases and 2 bases respectively, with 13 bases between them. The CDR3 reads CASSLGLLASTDTQYF. CDR3 bases: TGCGCCAGCAGCTTGGGCCTCCTAGCATCCACAGATACGCAGTATTTT.

V and J are TRBV9 and TRBJ2-7; D uncertain. CDR1 is SGDLS and CDR2 is YYNGEE in the germline V gene. V lost 0 bases and J lost 3, with 7 bases in between. The CDR3 covers 13 residues. CDR3 protein: CASSVALGYEQYF. The CDR3 DNA is TGTGCCAGCAGCGTAGCTCTGGGCTACGAGCAGTACTTC.

J is TRBJ1-4 and V is TRBV14; D is unresolved. V was shortened by 0 bases and J by 3 bases, with 8 bases between the two germline ends. The germline V gene encodes CDR1 SGHDN and CDR2 FVKESK. The CDR3 spans 15 residues. The CDR3 region has the DNA TGTGCCAGCAGCCAAGAATACCAGGCTAATGAAAAACTGTTTTTT. This translates into CASSQEYQANEKLFF.

The V call is TRBV30, the J call TRBJ1-5; D is uncertain. The V end was cut by 2 bases, the J end by 6 bases, with 11 bases between. This CDR3 has 13 amino acids. Germline values: CDR1 GTSNPN, CDR2 SVGIG (reference sequence). The CDR3 reads CAWSLRERQPQHF. CDR3 sequence (DNA): TGTGCCTGGAGTTTGAGGGAGCGTCAGCCCCAGCATTTT.

V gene TRBV7-2 combines with J gene TRBJ2-7, with 9 positions matching TRBD1. The CDR3 has 13 amino acids. Germline CDR1 is SGHTA and CDR2 is FQGNSA. With 5 bases clipped from V and 6 bases from J, the junction kept 5 bases outside the gene matches. CDR3 residues: CASSPGTGIEQYF. The CDR3 region has the DNA TGTGCCAGCAGCCCAGGGACAGGGATCGAGCAGTACTTC. Full variable domain (missing parts from reference TRBV7-2 and TRBJ2-7): GAGVSQSPSNKVTEKGKDVELRCDPISGHTALYWYRQSLGQGLEFLIYFQGNSAPDKSGLPSDRFSAERTGGSVSTLTIQRTQQEDSAVYLCASSPGTGIEQYFGPGTRLTVT.

The chain employs TRBV30 and TRBJ1-5; D call uncertain. The length of the CDR3 is 13 residues. Trimming took off 0 bases at V and 4 bases at J, with 7 bases between the two ends. CDR1 is GTSNPN, CDR2 SVGIG, per germline (reference sequence). The DNA for the CDR3 is TGTGCCTGGAGTGTACCTAGAAATCAGCCCCAGCATTTT. This translates into CAWSVPRNQPQHF. Filled out from reference TRBV30 and TRBJ1-5, the complete variable domain reads SQTIHQWPATLVQPVGSPLSLECTVEGTSNPNLYWYRQAAGRGLQLLFYSVGIGQISSEVPQNLSASRPQDRQFILSSKKLLLSDSGFYLCAWSVPRNQPQHFGDGTRLSIL.

The chain uses TRBV7-6 and TRBJ2-3, with 7 positions matching TRBD2. Germline V gives CDR1 SGHVS, CDR2 FNYEAQ. This CDR3 spans 14 amino acids. V shed 2 bases, J shed 5 bases, and the junction held 4 bases outside the gene matches. CDR3 sequence (DNA): TGTGCCAGCAGCTTAAGAGTAGCGGGAGATACGCAGTATTTT. As protein: CASSLRVAGDTQYF.

Only one count was recorded for this clone. The chain joins TRBV19 to TRBJ2-1; perhaps TRBD2 as D (5 bases). V was cut by 6 bases and J by 3 bases, with 18 bases left in between. CDR1 is LNHDA, CDR2 SQIVND, per germline (reference sequence). The CDR3 covers 16 residues. CDR3 protein: CASSDQTRGIYNEQFF. The DNA of the CDR3 is TGTGCCAGTAGCGACCAGACACGGGGTATCTACAATGAGCAGTTCTTC.

V gene TRBV6-5 combines with J gene TRBJ1-4; D is possibly TRBD1 (6 bases). Deletions cut 6 bases from V and 7 bases from J, with 12 bases between. The CDR3 runs 13 residues. Germline V CDR1 and CDR2: MNHEY, SVGAGI. The CDR3 is CASSHWTAEKLFF. CDR3 nucleotides: TGTGCCAGCAGCCACTGGACAGCTGAAAAACTGTTTTTT.

The chain couples TRBV18 to TRBJ1-4; 7 bases agree with TRBD1. The V segment lost 1 base and the J segment 8 bases; nucleotides outside the gene matches: 1. Germline V gene sequence: CDR1 KGHSH, CDR2 LQKENI. The CDR3 runs to 13 residues. For the CDR3, the DNA is TGTGCCAGCTCACCACGGGACAGCGAAAAACTGTTTTTT. The encoded protein is CASSPRDSEKLFF. Full variable domain (rest looked up from reference TRBV18 and TRBJ1-4): NAGVMQNPRHLVRRRGQEARLRCSPMKGHSHVYWYRQLPEEGLKFMVYLQKENIIDESGMPKERFSAEFPKEGPSILRIQQVVRGDSAAYFCASSPRDSEKLFFGSGTQLSVL.

V and J are TRBV7-2 and TRBJ1-1; D gene unclear. The germline V gene encodes CDR1 SGHTA and CDR2 FQGNSA. CDR3 length equals 14 residues. Trimming cost V 3 bases and J 4 bases, with 12 bases left between them. The CDR3 region is CASSFSPLGTEAFF. The CDR3 DNA reads TGTGCCAGCAGCTTCTCACCATTGGGCACTGAAGCTTTCTTT.

The sample holds a few counts of this clone. The genes are TRBV15 and TRBJ2-2, with a tentative D call TRBD1 (6 bases). The CDR3 loop spans 15 amino acids. Germline CDR1 is LNHNV and CDR2 is YYDKDF (reference sequence). The V and J ends lost 3 bases and 2 bases respectively, with 10 bases between them. CDR3 protein: CATSSKGDNTGELFF. The CDR3 DNA is TGTGCCACCAGCAGCAAGGGGGACAACACCGGGGAGCTGTTTTTT.

The chain is built from TRBV6-5 and TRBJ1-3; no clear D gene. Germline CDR1 and CDR2: MNHEY and SVGAGI. The CDR3 loop spans 13 amino acids. V lost 11 bases to trimming and J lost 4 bases, with 15 bases between them. This chain's CDR3 is CAGSTRAGNTIYF. The CDR3 DNA reads TGTGCCGGGTCGACTCGGGCAGGAAACACCATATATTTT.

This clone turned up a few times. The chain couples TRBV18 to TRBJ1-4, with unresolved D. Germline CDR1 and CDR2: KGHSH and LQKENI. V dropped 3 bases and J dropped 3 bases, with 5 bases sitting between them. The CDR3 is 13 residues long. CDR3 nucleotides: TGTGCCAGCTCACCGTTAGCTAATGAAAAACTGTTTTTT. As protein: CASSPLANEKLFF.

This sequence joins TRBV6-1 and TRBJ2-3; maybe TRBD2 (7 bases). Germline CDR1 reads MNHNS; CDR2 reads SASEGT. The V end was cut by 8 bases, the J end by 5 bases, with 17 bases between. CDR3 length: 14 amino acids. CDR3 bases: TGTGCCAGCTGTCGGGGGGCCTCGGGAGATACGCAGTATTTT. It specifies CASCRGASGDTQYF.

The CDR3 protein is CASSPEGGASNEQYF. DNA for the CDR3: TGCGCCAGCAGCCCCGAGGGGGGGGCGTCAAACGAGCAGTACTTC. The chain uses TRBV4-3 and TRBJ2-7; possibly TRBD2 for D (7 bases). Germline V gives CDR1 LGHNA, CDR2 YSLEER. V lost 4 bases to trimming and J lost 5 bases, with 18 bases between them. The length of the CDR3 is 15 residues.

The V gene is TRBV6-6, the J gene TRBJ1-2, with D possibly matching TRBD1 (6 bases). V dropped 7 bases and J dropped 4 bases, with 16 bases sitting between them. Germline CDR1 MNHNY, CDR2 SVGAGI (reference sequence). The CDR3 length is 14 residues. CDR3 in DNA: TGTGCCAGCACTGCGGACAGCTTCCCCTATGGCTACACCTTC. As protein: CASTADSFPYGYTF.

The chain combines TRBV5-1 with TRBJ2-7, with no clear D. The V gene's germline CDR1 is SGHRS and CDR2 YFSETQ. This CDR3 region has 13 residues. Trimming cost V 4 bases and J 0 bases, with 8 bases left between them. The DNA for the CDR3 is TGCGCCAGCAGCCCGACAAGCTCCTACGAGCAGTACTTC. The encoded protein is CASSPTSSYEQYF.

This chain connects TRBV7-8 to TRBJ2-3; D is unresolved. Trimming removed 1 base at V and 0 bases at J, with 11 bases between. Germline CDR1 is SGHVS and CDR2 is FQNEAQ. The CDR3 has 16 residues. The CDR3: CASSLGTGTSTDTQYF. CDR3 nucleotide sequence: TGTGCCAGCAGCTTAGGTACCGGAACTAGCACAGATACGCAGTATTTT.

This clone was counted a single time. The CDR3 region is CATKGSYYEQYF. The CDR3 DNA reads TGTGCCACCAAAGGCAGTTACTACGAGCAGTACTTC. The V call is TRBV2, the J call TRBJ2-7, with D unresolved. The V gene's germline CDR1 is SNHLY and CDR2 FYNNEI. The CDR3 contains 12 residues. Trimming shortened V by 10 bases and J by 3 bases, and 13 bases separated the two germline ends.

This chain uses TRBV7-9 with TRBJ1-1, with D tentatively TRBD1 (5 bases). Germline V gene lookup returns CDR1 SEHNR and CDR2 FQNEAQ (reference sequence). This CDR3 is built from 15 residues. Trimming shortened V by 2 bases and J by 1 base, and 11 bases separated the two germline ends. The CDR3 DNA reads as TGTGCCAGCAGCTTATATGCAGGGCCGAACACTGAAGCTTTCTTT. As protein: CASSLYAGPNTEAFF.

The chain uses TRBV9 and TRBJ2-3, with D perhaps matching TRBD1 (6 bases). In germline, CDR1 is SGDLS, CDR2 YYNGEE. The CDR3 has 14 residues. V was trimmed by 2 bases and J by 8 bases, leaving 15 bases between them. The CDR3 DNA is TGTGCCAGCAGCGTTGGTTCCCAAGGGGGTACGCAGTATTTT. This encodes CASSVGSQGGTQYF.

This rearrangement joins TRBV30 to TRBJ1-2; TRBD1 matches 10 bases. CDR1 is GTSNPN, CDR2 SVGIG, per germline (reference sequence). Germline trimming cut 8 bases from V and 8 bases from J; bases unmatched to any gene: 11. This CDR3 is built from 13 residues. The chain's CDR3 is CARSGQGIGGYTF. The CDR3 nucleotides read TGTGCCAGATCGGGACAGGGGATCGGCGGCTACACCTTC.

This clone was found a few times. The V call is TRBV27, the J call TRBJ2-5; D is undetermined. This CDR3 comprises 13 residues. The ends were cut back, 3 bases at V and 5 bases at J, with 10 bases in the middle. CDR1 is MNHEY and CDR2 is SMNVEV in the germline V gene (reference sequence). The CDR3 DNA is TGTGCCAGCAGTTTCTACCTAGGGGAGACCCAGTACTTC. It yields the protein CASSFYLGETQYF.

The V and J genes are TRBV19 and TRBJ1-1; no clear D. The V and J ends lost 5 bases and 0 bases respectively, with 4 bases between them. The germline V gene has CDR1 LNHDA and CDR2 SQIVND (reference sequence). CDR3 length: 12 residues. The CDR3 sequence is CASSYMNTEAFF. CDR3 DNA: TGTGCCAGTAGTTACATGAACACTGAAGCTTTCTTT. Combining the CDR3 with reference TRBV19 and TRBJ1-1 gives the whole variable domain DGGITQSPKYLFRKEGQNVTLSCEQNLNHDAMYWYRQDPGQGLRLIYYSQIVNDFQKGDIAEGYSVSREKKESFPLTVTSAQKNPTAFYLCASSYMNTEAFFGQGTRLTVV.